This T cell receptor beta chain was captured in a study of T-cell reconstitution after alpha-beta-depleted transplantation in children. General study points: Surviving thymic progenitors and recipient T cells were the source of high TCRbeta diversity at day 60 in some patients. Expanded graft clones numbering several hundred reportedly gave rise to alpha-beta T cells about two months after transplant. The main origin of T-cell counts and diversity one year after transplant was newly produced T cells.

This CDR3 has 17 amino acids. Germline V gene data show CDR1 as SGDLS and CDR2 as YYNGEE. Trimming removed 4 bases from V and 0 bases from J, with 17 bases in between. Preparing the TCRbeta library involved the use of unique molecular identifiers. Each CDR3 protein is one row after TCRdb ran MiXCR on the PCR reads. This table has more than 500,000 distinct CDR3 sequences, roughly an eighth appearing once. Concerning this clonotype itself: The antigen is unknown.

The chain has TRBV9 and TRBJ2-4; D not resolved. This TCR was sampled from a female patient under 10 years old who had a stem cell transplant for aplastic anemia, so the T cells may come from the graft donor. The material was PBMCs, mostly from graft donor cells, obtained 180 days after TCRalphabeta/CD19-depleted stem cell transplant. The DNA of the CDR3 is TGTGCCAGCAGCCCTTTCGACACCACCTTAGCCAAAAACATTCAGTACTTC. Its translation: CASSPFDTTLAKNIQYF.